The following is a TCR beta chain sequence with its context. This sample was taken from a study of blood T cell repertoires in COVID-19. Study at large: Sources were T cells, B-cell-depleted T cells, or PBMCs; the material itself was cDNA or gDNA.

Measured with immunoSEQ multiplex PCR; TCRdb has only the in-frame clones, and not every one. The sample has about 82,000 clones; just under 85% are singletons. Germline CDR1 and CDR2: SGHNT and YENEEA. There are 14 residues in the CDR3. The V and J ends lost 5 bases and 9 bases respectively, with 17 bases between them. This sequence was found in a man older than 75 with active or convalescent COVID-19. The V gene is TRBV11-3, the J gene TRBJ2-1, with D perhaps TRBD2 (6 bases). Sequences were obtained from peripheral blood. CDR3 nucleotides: TGTGCCAGCAGCCGCTCGACTAGTGGCGGTGAGCAGTTCTTC. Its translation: CASSRSTSGGEQFF.